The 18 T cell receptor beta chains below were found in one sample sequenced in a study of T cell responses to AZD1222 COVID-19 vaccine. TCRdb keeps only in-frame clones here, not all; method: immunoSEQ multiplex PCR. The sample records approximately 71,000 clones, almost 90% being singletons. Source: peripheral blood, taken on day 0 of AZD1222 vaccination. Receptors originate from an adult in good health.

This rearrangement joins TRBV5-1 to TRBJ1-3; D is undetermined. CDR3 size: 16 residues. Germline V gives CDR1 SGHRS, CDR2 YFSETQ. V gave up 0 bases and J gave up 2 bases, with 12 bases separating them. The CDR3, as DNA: TGCGCCAGCAGCTTGGACCTCCGGCCTCCTGGAAACACCATATATTTT. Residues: CASSLDLRPPGNTIYF.

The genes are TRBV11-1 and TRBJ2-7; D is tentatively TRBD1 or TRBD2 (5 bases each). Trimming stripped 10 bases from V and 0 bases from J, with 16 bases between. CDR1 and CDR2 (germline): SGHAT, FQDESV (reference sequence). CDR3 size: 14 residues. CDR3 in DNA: TGTGCCACCACTGTTTCGAGGGGCTCCTACGAGCAGTACTTC. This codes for CATTVSRGSYEQYF.

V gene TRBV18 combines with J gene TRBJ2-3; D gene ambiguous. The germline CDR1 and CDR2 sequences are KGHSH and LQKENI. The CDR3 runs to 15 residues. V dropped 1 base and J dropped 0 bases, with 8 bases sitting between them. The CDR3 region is CASSPQQTSTDTQYF. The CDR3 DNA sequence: TGTGCCAGCTCACCACAACAGACTAGCACAGATACGCAGTATTTT.

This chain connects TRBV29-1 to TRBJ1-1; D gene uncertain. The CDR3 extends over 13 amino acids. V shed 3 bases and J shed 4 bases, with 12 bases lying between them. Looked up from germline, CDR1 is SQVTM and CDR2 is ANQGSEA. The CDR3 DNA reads TGCAGCGTTGATCGGGGAAGCGGCACTGAAGCTTTCTTT. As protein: CSVDRGSGTEAFF.

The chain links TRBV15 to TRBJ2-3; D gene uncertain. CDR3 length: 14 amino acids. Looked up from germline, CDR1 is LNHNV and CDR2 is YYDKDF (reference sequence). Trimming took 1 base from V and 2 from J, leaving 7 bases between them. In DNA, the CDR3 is TGTGCCACCAGCAGAGTGGGAAACACAGATACGCAGTATTTT. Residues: CATSRVGNTDTQYF.

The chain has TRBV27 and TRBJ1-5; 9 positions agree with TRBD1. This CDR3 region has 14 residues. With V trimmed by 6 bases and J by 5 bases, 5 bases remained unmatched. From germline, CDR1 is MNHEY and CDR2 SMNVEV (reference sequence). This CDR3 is CASRTTGGHQPQHF. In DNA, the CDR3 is TGTGCCAGCAGAACTACAGGGGGCCATCAGCCCCAGCATTTT.

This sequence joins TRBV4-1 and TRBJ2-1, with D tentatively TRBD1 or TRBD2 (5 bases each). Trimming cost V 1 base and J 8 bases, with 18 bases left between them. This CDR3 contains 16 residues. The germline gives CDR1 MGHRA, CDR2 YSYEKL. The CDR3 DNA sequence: TGCGCCAGCAGCCAAGGTCGGGGACCCTCCCGCGATGAGCAGTTCTTC. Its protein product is CASSQGRGPSRDEQFF.

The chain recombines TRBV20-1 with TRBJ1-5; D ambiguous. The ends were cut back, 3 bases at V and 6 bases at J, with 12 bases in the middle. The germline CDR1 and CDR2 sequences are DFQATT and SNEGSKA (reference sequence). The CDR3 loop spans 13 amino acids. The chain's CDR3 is CSASEGFVQPQHF. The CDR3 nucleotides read TGCAGTGCTAGTGAAGGGTTCGTTCAGCCCCAGCATTTT.

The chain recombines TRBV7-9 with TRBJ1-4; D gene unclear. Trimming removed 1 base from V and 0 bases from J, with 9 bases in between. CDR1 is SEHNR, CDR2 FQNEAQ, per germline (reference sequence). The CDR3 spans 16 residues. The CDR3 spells CASSLGLGSTNEKLFF. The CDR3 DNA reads TGTGCCAGCAGCTTAGGGCTGGGTTCAACTAATGAAAAACTGTTTTTT.

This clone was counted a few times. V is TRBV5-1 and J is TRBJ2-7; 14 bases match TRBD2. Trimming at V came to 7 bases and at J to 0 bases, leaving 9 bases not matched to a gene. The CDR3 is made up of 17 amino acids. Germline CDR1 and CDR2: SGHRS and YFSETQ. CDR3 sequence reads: CASPGLAGGASSYEQYF. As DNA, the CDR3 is TGCGCCAGCCCCGGACTAGCGGGAGGCGCCAGCTCCTACGAGCAGTACTTC.

CDR3: CASSFLGQGMTDTQYF. CDR3 DNA sequence: TGTGCCAGCAGTTTCCTCGGACAGGGTATGACAGATACGCAGTATTTT. This chain uses TRBV6-6 with TRBJ2-3, with TRBD1 matching over 8 bases. Germline CDR1 MNHNY, CDR2 SVGAGI (reference sequence). The CDR3 spans 16 residues. Germline trimming cut 4 bases from V and 3 bases from J; bases unmatched to any gene: 9.

The CDR3 coding sequence is TGTGCCAGCAGCTGGGACAGGGCGAAGCCCCAGCATTTT. As protein: CASSWDRAKPQHF. This chain connects TRBV5-4 to TRBJ1-5; TRBD1 matches at 9 bases. V lost 3 bases and J lost 8; bases outside the gene matches: 3. The CDR3 spans 13 residues. Looked up from germline, CDR1 is SGHNT and CDR2 is YYREEE (reference sequence).

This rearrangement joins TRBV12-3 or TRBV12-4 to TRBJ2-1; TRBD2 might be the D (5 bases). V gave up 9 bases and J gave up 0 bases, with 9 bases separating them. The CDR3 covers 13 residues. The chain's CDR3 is CASRAGSYNEQFF. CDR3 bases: TGTGCCAGTAGGGCGGGCTCCTACAATGAGCAGTTCTTC.

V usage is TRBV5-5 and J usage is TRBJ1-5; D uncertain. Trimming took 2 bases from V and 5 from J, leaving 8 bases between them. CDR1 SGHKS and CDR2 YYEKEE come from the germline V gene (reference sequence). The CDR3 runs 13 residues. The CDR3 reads CASSLRPDQPQHF. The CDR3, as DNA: TGTGCCAGCAGCTTAAGGCCCGATCAGCCCCAGCATTTT.

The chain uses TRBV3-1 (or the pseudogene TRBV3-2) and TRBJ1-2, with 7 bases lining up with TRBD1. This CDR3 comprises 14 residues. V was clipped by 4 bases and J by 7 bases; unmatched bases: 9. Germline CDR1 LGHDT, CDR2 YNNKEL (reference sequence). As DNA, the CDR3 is TGTGCCAGCAGCCCCTTAGACAGGGAAGCTGGCTACACCTTC. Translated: CASSPLDREAGYTF.

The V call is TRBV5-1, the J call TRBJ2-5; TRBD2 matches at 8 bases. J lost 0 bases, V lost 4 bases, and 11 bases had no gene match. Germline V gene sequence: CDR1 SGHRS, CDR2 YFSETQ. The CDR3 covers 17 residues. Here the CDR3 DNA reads TGCGCCAGCAGCAAAGCAGAGACTAGCGCATACCAAGAGACCCAGTACTTC. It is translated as CASSKAETSAYQETQYF.

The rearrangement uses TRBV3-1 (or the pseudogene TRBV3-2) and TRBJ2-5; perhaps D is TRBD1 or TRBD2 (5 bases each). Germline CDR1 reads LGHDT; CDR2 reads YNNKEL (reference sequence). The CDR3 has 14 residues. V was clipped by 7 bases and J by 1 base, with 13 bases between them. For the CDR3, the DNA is TGTGCCAGCAACCGGAGAGGGGTCCAAGAGACCCAGTACTTC. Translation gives CASNRRGVQETQYF.

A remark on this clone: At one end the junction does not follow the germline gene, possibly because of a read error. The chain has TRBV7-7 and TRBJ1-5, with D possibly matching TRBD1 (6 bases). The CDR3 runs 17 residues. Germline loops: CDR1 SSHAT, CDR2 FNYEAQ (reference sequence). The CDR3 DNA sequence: TGTGCTAGCAGCTTAGGTCGGGGCAGGGGCAACAATCAGCCCCAGCATTTT. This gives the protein CASSLGRGRGNNQPQHF.